These 23 T cell receptor beta chains share one sample of origin, sequenced in a study of T cells expressing NK-cell markers. TCRdb re-called the 5' RACE reads and shows each CDR3 protein once, DNA omitted. The specimen's table records about 450,000 distinct CDR3 sequences. The sample taken for sequencing was blood T cells: a sorted CD56 or NKG2C T cell subset, CD4+ or CD8+ T cells, or bulk PBMC T cells (not recorded which). These receptors all stem from a woman aged 18-70 years in good health.

The chain employs TRBV20-1 and TRBJ2-3; TCRdb lists TRBD1, though no DNA is available to test this call. This CDR3 region has 13 residues. Germline lookup yields CDR1 DFQATT and CDR2 SNEGSKA (reference sequence). CDR3 in amino acids: CSARLRGTDTQYF.

This chain links TRBV4-2 with TRBJ1-4. The CDR3 is 15 amino acids. The germline gives CDR1 LGHNA, CDR2 YNFKEQ. CDR3 amino acids: CASSQVGSLDEKLFF.

This sequence joins TRBV27 and TRBJ1-5; TCRdb's D call, TRBD1, is unchecked because there is no DNA. CDR1 and CDR2 from the germline V gene are MNHEY and SMNVEV (reference sequence). The CDR3 runs to 13 residues. The CDR3 sequence is CASRLGAGQPQHF.

The chain is built from TRBV6-1 and TRBJ2-7; TCRdb picks TRBD1, but there is no DNA to check that call. CDR1 and CDR2 (germline): MNHNS, SASEGT. This CDR3 comprises 15 residues. The CDR3 loop reads CASSLPGPPPYEQYF.

V is TRBV18 and J is TRBJ1-5; TCRdb proposes TRBD1, but this gene call is untestable without DNA. Germline-derived CDR1 and CDR2 are KGHSH and LQKENI. The CDR3 runs to 17 residues. CDR3 sequence reads: CASSPQVTRDSNQPQHF.

The gene calls are TRBV28 and TRBJ2-1; there is no DNA to check the TCRdb D call of TRBD2. The CDR3 sequence is 15 residues long. Germline V CDR1 and CDR2: MDHEN, SYDVKM. CDR3 protein: CASTIVGRSYNEQFF.

The chain uses TRBV29-1 and TRBJ2-1. The CDR3 totals 12 residues. The germline V gene encodes CDR1 SQVTM and CDR2 ANQGSEA. The CDR3: CSVEAHLNEQFF.

The chain recombines TRBV29-1 with TRBJ2-7; absent DNA, TCRdb's TRBD2 call cannot be checked. CDR1 is SQVTM and CDR2 is ANQGSEA in the germline V gene. The CDR3 covers 13 residues. The CDR3 reads CSVLLAGPYEQYF.

The V gene is TRBV6-5, the J gene TRBJ1-5; with no DNA, the TCRdb D assignment of TRBD1 cannot be verified. Germline V lookup: CDR1 MNHEY, CDR2 SVGAGI. The CDR3 has 16 residues. CDR3 loop: CASSSKFTGPYQPQHF.

The chain is built from TRBV6-6 and TRBJ2-1. CDR3 size: 12 residues. CDR1 is MNHNY and CDR2 is SVGAGI in the germline V gene (reference sequence). The CDR3 region is CASSSQRHEQFF.

J is TRBJ2-3 and V is TRBV7-9; TCRdb's D gene call, TRBD1, goes unchecked for lack of DNA. Germline V gene data show CDR1 as SEHNR and CDR2 as FQNEAQ (reference sequence). The CDR3 is 16 residues long. This chain's CDR3 is CASSSPPGRKGDTQYF.

The gene calls are TRBV19 and TRBJ1-1. The CDR3 is made up of 11 amino acids. Germline V gene lookup returns CDR1 LNHDA and CDR2 SQIVND (reference sequence). The CDR3 region is CASSKNTEAFF.

The chain joins TRBV7-6 to TRBJ2-1; with no DNA, the TCRdb D assignment of TRBD2 cannot be verified. The CDR3 spans 15 residues. In germline, CDR1 is SGHVS, CDR2 FNYEAQ. The CDR3 loop reads CASSLQAGAGIEQFF.

The chain links TRBV6-5 to TRBJ2-1; TCRdb indicates TRBD2, and absent DNA this call remains unverified. Germline values: CDR1 MNHEY, CDR2 SVGAGI. The CDR3 sequence is 15 residues long. The CDR3 is CASSFTSGGENEQFF.

The chain's CDR3 is CASSLAGTTDTQYF. The chain recombines TRBV5-1 with TRBJ2-3; checking the TCRdb D call of TRBD1 is not possible without DNA. CDR1 and CDR2 (germline): SGHRS, YFSETQ. This CDR3 is 14 amino acids long.

This chain links TRBV9 with TRBJ2-1; TCRdb proposes TRBD2, but this gene call is untestable without DNA. Germline V lookup: CDR1 SGDLS, CDR2 YYNGEE. The CDR3 length is 17 residues. The CDR3 protein is CASSSETSGSTSDEQFF.

The chain joins TRBV14 to TRBJ2-5; TCRdb picks TRBD2, but there is no DNA to check that call. This CDR3 has 16 residues. CDR1 and CDR2 (germline): SGHDN, FVKESK. CDR3 residues: CASSQDLGSVRETQYF.

The chain's CDR3 is CSAWPSGTRGNEQFF. The V call is TRBV20-1, the J call TRBJ2-1; TCRdb gives TRBD2 as the D gene, but with no DNA this cannot be confirmed. The CDR3 is 15 amino acids. CDR1 is DFQATT and CDR2 is SNEGSKA in the germline V gene (reference sequence).

This chain joins TRBV20-1 and TRBJ2-1; TCRdb outputs TRBD1, but without DNA this stays unchecked. The CDR3 extends over 14 amino acids. The germline V gene encodes CDR1 DFQATT and CDR2 SNEGSKA (reference sequence). The CDR3 is CSARSGGPYNEQFF.

This chain connects TRBV29-1 to TRBJ2-7; with no DNA, the TCRdb D assignment of TRBD2 cannot be verified. This CDR3 region has 13 residues. Germline V CDR1 and CDR2: SQVTM, ANQGSEA. The CDR3 sequence: CSVGDGYIYEQYF.

The rearrangement links TRBV7-2 to TRBJ2-5; TCRdb's assignment of TRBD1 cannot be checked, as there is no DNA. The CDR3 is made up of 13 amino acids. The V gene's germline CDR1 is SGHTA and CDR2 FQGNSA. CDR3 amino acids: CASSFAGGSSQYF.

CDR3 sequence: CASSSLGSSTDTQYF. The chain joins TRBV27 to TRBJ2-3. The germline CDR1 and CDR2 sequences are MNHEY and SMNVEV (reference sequence). The CDR3 has 15 residues.

The rearrangement joins TRBV29-1 to TRBJ2-4; absent DNA, TCRdb's TRBD1 call cannot be checked. The length of the CDR3 is 13 residues. Looked up from germline, CDR1 is SQVTM and CDR2 is ANQGSEA. Here the CDR3 reads CSVGWGTKNIQYF. Full variable domain (rest looked up from reference TRBV29-1 and TRBJ2-4): SAVISQKPSRDICQRGTSLTIQCQVDSQVTMMFWYRQQPGQSLTLIATANQGSEATYESGFVIDKFPISRPNLTFSTLTVSNMSPEDSSIYLCSVGWGTKNIQYFGAGTRLSVL.